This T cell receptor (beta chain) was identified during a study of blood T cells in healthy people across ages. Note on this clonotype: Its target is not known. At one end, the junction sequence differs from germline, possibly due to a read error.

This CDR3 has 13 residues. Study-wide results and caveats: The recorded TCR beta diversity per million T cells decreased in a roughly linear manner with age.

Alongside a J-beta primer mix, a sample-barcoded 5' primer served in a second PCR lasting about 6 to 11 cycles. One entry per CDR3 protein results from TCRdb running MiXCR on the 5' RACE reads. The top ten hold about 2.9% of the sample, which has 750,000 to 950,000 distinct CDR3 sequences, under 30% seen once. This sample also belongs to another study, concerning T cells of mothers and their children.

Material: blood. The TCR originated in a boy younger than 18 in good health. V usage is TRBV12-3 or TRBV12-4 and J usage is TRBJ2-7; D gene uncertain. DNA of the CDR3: TGTGCCAGCAGTTTAAGGTTCTCCCACGAGCAGTACTTC. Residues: CASSLRFSHEQYF.